One and the same sample provided the 26 T cell receptor beta chains below, sequenced in a study of blood T cell repertoires in COVID-19. The method was immunoSEQ multiplex PCR; TCRdb's version includes in-frame clones alone and lacks a portion of them. This table holds tens of thousands of clones, roughly 88% found once. Material for sequencing was peripheral blood. These receptors came from a man aged 55 to 70 with acute or convalescent COVID-19.

V and J are TRBV7-2 and TRBJ2-3, with 7 nucleotides matching TRBD2. The V segment lost 2 bases and the J segment 4 bases; nucleotides outside the gene matches: 15. Germline lookup yields CDR1 SGHTA and CDR2 FQGNSA. This CDR3 spans 18 amino acids. The CDR3 DNA reads as TGTGCCAGCAGCTTAAAGGGGAGGGGTAGCGGAGGGGCAGATACGCAGTATTTT. The encoded protein is CASSLKGRGSGGADTQYF.

There are a few counts of this clone. The chain has TRBV4-2 and TRBJ2-1; 10 bases are a match to TRBD2. The V gene's germline CDR1 is LGHNA and CDR2 YNFKEQ. The CDR3 contains 16 residues. With 0 bases clipped from V and 4 bases from J, the junction kept 3 bases outside the gene matches. The CDR3: CASSQDLLAGYNEQFF. The DNA for the CDR3 is TGTGCCAGCAGCCAAGATCTACTAGCGGGGTACAATGAGCAGTTCTTC.

The chain employs TRBV28 and TRBJ1-5; D is possibly TRBD1 (5 bases). Trimming removed 3 bases from V and 6 bases from J, with 12 bases in between. Germline-derived CDR1 and CDR2 are MDHEN and SYDVKM. The CDR3 has 14 amino acids. For the CDR3, the DNA is TGTGCCAGCAGTTTTGGTAATACAGGTCAGCCCCAGCATTTT. Its protein product is CASSFGNTGQPQHF. Filled out from reference TRBV28 and TRBJ1-5, the complete variable domain reads DVKVTQSSRYLVKRTGEKVFLECVQDMDHENMFWYRQDPGLGLRLIYFSYDVKMKEKGDIPEGYSVSREKKERFSLILESASTNQTSMYLCASSFGNTGQPQHFGDGTRLSIL.

V is TRBV19 and J is TRBJ1-1; 8 bases agree with TRBD1. CDR1 and CDR2 (germline): LNHDA, SQIVND (reference sequence). Losses at the gene ends were 8 bases for V and 2 bases for J; bases not matched to a gene: 4. The CDR3 contains 13 residues. The CDR3 nucleotides read TGTGCCAGTGGACAGGGTGGTAACACTGAAGCTTTCTTT. It translates to CASGQGGNTEAFF.

This rearrangement joins TRBV7-2 to TRBJ1-1; tentative D call: TRBD1 (5 bases). CDR3 size: 14 residues. Germline V gene sequence: CDR1 SGHTA, CDR2 FQGNSA. The germline V and J ends were trimmed by 5 bases and 1 base, with 11 bases remaining between them. CDR3 coding DNA: TGTGCCAGCAGCCCGAGGAGGGGGAACACTGAAGCTTTCTTT. As protein: CASSPRRGNTEAFF.

The gene calls are TRBV28 and TRBJ1-2; no clear D gene. Germline values: CDR1 MDHEN, CDR2 SYDVKM. V shed 2 bases and J shed 3 bases, with 7 bases lying between them. The CDR3 covers 13 residues. As DNA, the CDR3 is TGTGCCAGCAGTTTAGTCGTCGACTATGGCTACACCTTC. Its translation: CASSLVVDYGYTF.

This clone was detected only a few times. The chain links TRBV2 to TRBJ1-3, with D maybe TRBD1 (5 bases). The CDR3 spans 15 residues. V was shortened by 8 bases and J by 4 bases, with 18 bases between the two germline ends. The V gene's germline CDR1 is SNHLY and CDR2 FYNNEI. The CDR3: CASGGTVYGGNTIYF. The CDR3 DNA reads as TGTGCCAGCGGTGGGACTGTTTATGGGGGAAACACCATATATTTT.

The chain has TRBV21-1 and TRBJ2-7; the table gives TRBD1 as D, unverified against the DNA. TRBV21-1 is an annotated pseudogene. The CDR3 is made up of 15 amino acids. The DNA of the CDR3 is TGTGCCAGCAGCAAAAAGGGGCCGCAGGACTACGAGCAGTACGTC. As protein: CASSKKGPQDYEQYV.

V usage is TRBV5-1 and J usage is TRBJ2-7, with D possibly matching TRBD1 (6 bases). The length of the CDR3 is 14 residues. The germline V gene has CDR1 SGHRS and CDR2 YFSETQ. V lost 4 bases and J lost 1, with 12 bases in between. The CDR3 nucleotides are TGCGCCAGCAGCCCCCCTGACAGGTCCTACGAGCAGTACTTC. It codes for CASSPPDRSYEQYF.

The chain has TRBV7-2 and TRBJ1-3; 8 bases are shared with TRBD1. With V trimmed by 5 bases and J by 3 bases, 6 bases remained unmatched. CDR1 is SGHTA, CDR2 FQGNSA, per germline. This CDR3 is 15 amino acids long. CDR3 region: CASSPQGGIGNTIYF. In DNA, the CDR3 is TGTGCCAGCAGCCCACAGGGGGGGATTGGAAACACCATATATTTT. Variable domain in full (rest from reference TRBV7-2 and TRBJ1-3): GAGVSQSPSNKVTEKGKDVELRCDPISGHTALYWYRQSLGQGLEFLIYFQGNSAPDKSGLPSDRFSAERTGGSVSTLTIQRTQQEDSAVYLCASSPQGGIGNTIYFGEGSWLTVV.

This clone has only one observation. The chain is built from TRBV2 and TRBJ1-5; D is possibly TRBD1 (6 bases). Germline assignment: CDR1 SNHLY and CDR2 FYNNEI. V lost 7 bases, J lost 7 bases, and 20 bases lay in between. This CDR3 comprises 15 residues. The CDR3 spells CASKTGTFVSQPQHF. CDR3 bases: TGTGCCAGCAAGACCGGGACATTTGTATCGCAGCCCCAGCATTTT.

J is TRBJ1-6 and V is TRBV5-6; tentatively, D is TRBD1 (6 bases). The CDR3 covers 15 residues. Germline V gives CDR1 SGHDT, CDR2 YYEEEE. V was cut by 2 bases and J by 8 bases, with 14 bases left in between. CDR3 nucleotide sequence: TGTGCCAGCAGCTTCGCAGGGGTTCGGGATTCACCCCTCCACTTT. Protein sequence: CASSFAGVRDSPLHF.

CDR3: CASSPQTSALANEQFF. The CDR3 DNA reads as TGTGCCAGCTCACCGCAAACTAGCGCCCTGGCAAATGAGCAGTTCTTC. The V gene is TRBV18, the J gene TRBJ2-1; 7 positions agree with TRBD2. Germline V gene data show CDR1 as KGHSH and CDR2 as LQKENI. The V segment lost 3 bases and the J segment 7 bases; nucleotides outside the gene matches: 12. This CDR3 has 16 residues.

In its sample, this clone was seen a few times. This chain links TRBV21-1 with TRBJ1-4; TRBD1 reflects the table's D call only, with no check against the DNA. TRBV21-1 is marked as a pseudogene. The CDR3 runs 17 residues. As DNA, the CDR3 is TGTGCCAGCAGCAAAGTGCCATTGGACAGAGGGGGTGAAAAACTGTTTTTT. Its translation is CASSKVPLDRGGEKLFF.

V and J are TRBV10-3 and TRBJ2-5; D uncertain. From germline, CDR1 is ENHRY and CDR2 SYGVKD. This CDR3 is built from 13 residues. V was cut by 5 bases and J by 2 bases, with 9 bases left in between. DNA for the CDR3: TGTGCCATCAGTCAGGCTCCTCAAGAGACCCAGTACTTC. This encodes CAISQAPQETQYF.

This chain joins TRBV4-2 and TRBJ1-6; TRBD1 might be the D (6 bases). Germline V gene sequence: CDR1 LGHNA, CDR2 YNFKEQ. This CDR3 is built from 16 residues. Trimming took 1 base from V and 7 from J, leaving 14 bases between them. The CDR3 spells CASSQAGQLGNSPLHF. DNA for the CDR3: TGTGCCAGCAGCCAAGCAGGACAGCTAGGGAATTCACCCCTCCACTTT.

The chain employs TRBV20-1 and TRBJ1-3; unclear D gene. The CDR3 has 11 amino acids. The V gene lost 5 bases and the J gene lost 6 bases, with 8 bases spanning the gap. Germline CDR1 reads DFQATT; CDR2 reads SNEGSKA (reference sequence). DNA for the CDR3: TGCAGTGCTCCTAAGCAAAACACCATATATTTT. This sequence encodes CSAPKQNTIYF.

The rearrangement joins TRBV24-1 to TRBJ2-5; 9 bases line up with TRBD2. V dropped 3 bases and J dropped 2; count of bases not matched to a gene: 6. In germline, CDR1 is KGHDR, CDR2 SFDVKD. The length of the CDR3 is 16 residues. DNA for the CDR3: TGTGCCACCAGTGATGCTCCTGCGGGGGGGCAAGAGACCCAGTACTTC. Encoded protein: CATSDAPAGGQETQYF.

The chain has TRBV28 and TRBJ1-1; D call uncertain. The CDR3 loop spans 15 amino acids. The germline V and J ends were trimmed by 2 bases and 4 bases, with 14 bases remaining between them. CDR1 and CDR2 from the germline V gene are MDHEN and SYDVKM. CDR3: CASSLSLISSTEAFF. In nucleotides, the CDR3 is TGTGCCAGCAGTTTAAGTCTAATAAGTTCCACTGAAGCTTTCTTT.

J is TRBJ1-2 and V is TRBV19, with TRBD1 as a possible D gene (5 bases). V shed 0 bases and J shed 4 bases, with 12 bases lying between them. There are 15 residues in the CDR3. Germline values: CDR1 LNHDA, CDR2 SQIVND (reference sequence). CDR3 sequence (DNA): TGTGCCAGTAGTATAGATCGTGACAGAATCTATGGCTACACCTTC. Translating gives CASSIDRDRIYGYTF. The whole variable domain, remainder taken from reference TRBV19 and TRBJ1-2, is DGGITQSPKYLFRKEGQNVTLSCEQNLNHDAMYWYRQDPGQGLRLIYYSQIVNDFQKGDIAEGYSVSREKKESFPLTVTSAQKNPTAFYLCASSIDRDRIYGYTFGSGTRLTVV.

The V gene is TRBV28, the J gene TRBJ2-5; 7 nucleotides match TRBD1. Germline V CDR1 and CDR2: MDHEN, SYDVKM. The CDR3 runs 14 residues. J was trimmed by 1 base and V by 6 bases; bases with no gene match: 5. The CDR3 protein is CASSYRQGQETQYF. DNA of the CDR3: TGTGCCAGCAGCTATAGACAGGGCCAAGAGACCCAGTACTTC.

The rearrangement links TRBV6-5 to TRBJ1-2; TRBD1 might be the D (6 bases). CDR3 length: 15 amino acids. The germline gives CDR1 MNHEY, CDR2 SVGAGI. V gave up 3 bases and J gave up 1 base, with 12 bases separating them. The CDR3: CASSYSGTLNYGYTF. CDR3 nucleotide sequence: TGTGCCAGCAGTTATTCCGGGACACTTAACTATGGCTACACCTTC.

V and J are TRBV7-2 and TRBJ1-4, with D possibly TRBD1 on 6 matching bases. Germline V lookup: CDR1 SGHTA, CDR2 FQGNSA. This CDR3 has 16 amino acids. The V and J ends lost 5 bases and 4 bases respectively, with 17 bases between them. Here the CDR3 DNA reads TGTGCCAGCAGCGACGTTTACAGGGCGGGTAATGAAAAACTGTTTTTT. Translating it yields CASSDVYRAGNEKLFF.

V gene TRBV6-4 combines with J gene TRBJ2-3; 11 bases agree with TRBD2. Germline V lookup: CDR1 MRHNA, CDR2 SNTAGT. The V and J ends lost 4 bases and 8 bases, in that order; junction bases with no gene match: 8. This CDR3 contains 15 residues. The CDR3 DNA is TGTGCCAGCAGTGCTTCTAGCGGGGGGCCGGGTACGCAGTATTTT. Amino acid sequence: CASSASSGGPGTQYF.

Worth noting for this clone: One end of the junction varies from germline; a read error may be responsible. V usage is TRBV6-2 or TRBV6-3 and J usage is TRBJ1-1; D unclear. Germline V gene lookup returns CDR1 MNHEY and CDR2 SVGEGT. This CDR3 has 16 residues. Here the CDR3 reads CASRYYITDMNTEAFF. The CDR3 coding sequence is TGTGCCAGCAGATACTATATAACAGATATGAACACTGAAGCTTTCTTT.

The chain has TRBV5-1 and TRBJ1-4; D may be TRBD1 (6 bases). Trimming removed 4 bases from V and 7 bases from J, with 17 bases in between. CDR1 is SGHRS, CDR2 YFSETQ, per germline. The CDR3 has 15 residues. CDR3 protein: CASSLGGQRVEKLFF. The DNA for the CDR3 is TGCGCCAGCAGCCTTGGGGGCCAACGGGTTGAAAAACTGTTTTTT.